This T cell receptor (beta chain) appears in the sequencing data of a study of cytomegalovirus exposure and HLA in healthy donors (dated by TCRdb to the late 2010s). Regarding the complete study: In an earlier analysis of 587 of the donors, 250 to 300 Gb of sequence data and 100 million or so unique TCR beta sequences from some 170 million T cells were reported. In the later analysis, no new phenotypic data were used to find candidate immune exposures; instead, reliance was placed on TCR beta sequences and their occurrence across donors. Genome-wide SNP genotypes for about 65% of the roughly 670 donors were used in a later genetic analysis, which treated that subset as a discovery cohort. The study aimed to test whether cataloging public T cell receptors could reveal signatures of past pathogen exposure. Among some 410 genotyped donors of the cohort, an average of approximately 240,000 unique TCR beta nucleotide sequences was sequenced per donor, of which about 19% were non-productive. Donor age, sex, ethnicity and CMV serostatus were compiled together with the repertoire data. The study combined high-throughput TCR immunosequencing, statistical association of individual TCRs with disease status, and machine learning to predict cytomegalovirus infection status. The study used immunosequencing to profile the T cell repertoires of 600 to 850 subjects and linked those repertoires to cytomegalovirus serostatus. An earlier analysis of around 540 of the donors applied high-throughput TCR beta sequencing to assess whether each TCR beta V gene segment acted as functional or pseudogenic. A later analysis re-analyzed previously published TCR beta repertoires from roughly 690 donors and added high-resolution HLA genotyping to study TCR occurrence patterns. All discovery cohort repertoires had been generated using a single sequencing platform. Because of strong linkage in the cohort, a handful of DR-DQ haplotypes were treated as single units for association and clustering. An early release covering 550 to 700 HLA-typed donors comprised approximately 300 gigabases of sequencing data and 65 million to 100 million unique TCR sequences. Of the 350 to 450 genotyped donors, more than 75% were placed in the genetic ancestry cluster associated with self-reported Caucasian donors. A separate validation cohort of some 130 different subjects was used in addition to the approximately 640-subject first cohort. HLA typing covered class I and class II loci at four-digit resolution. The number of donors typed differed by locus, with roughly 629-640 for A, B, C, DRB1 and DQB1, roughly 550 for DQA1, some 570 for DPA1, and 472 for DPB1. General conclusions and limits of the study: In a later analysis, the rate of TCR association differed among HLA loci, with DRB1 alleles having the most associated TCRs and HLA-C alleles having the fewest. Several of the top co-occurrence clusters appeared to be linked to parvovirus B19, influenza, CMV and Epstein-Barr virus, according to a later analysis. In a later analysis, HLA-associated TCR beta chains were found to be more clonally expanded and to have lower generation probabilities than equally common non-associated chains. This cohort had only TCR beta chains sequenced, and the lack of alpha or paired-chain data limited which features could be detected. Broadly in line with IMGT annotations, most TCR beta V segments showed up in productive rearrangements about 87% or about 30% of the time in an earlier analysis of approximately 640 of the donors. A further reported finding was that TCR beta sequences accurately predicted the HLA-A and HLA-B alleles for most subjects in the first cohort. When HLA alleles, especially DR and DQ, strongly co-occurred, attributing TCR associations to individual alleles was difficult. In vitro tests confirmed that a few of the cytomegalovirus-associated TCR beta chains recognize cytomegalovirus antigens. A later genetic analysis associated a missense DCLRE1C variant with V-gene and J-gene trimming of TCR beta chains, and an independent cohort replicated the association. HLA typing was unavailable for some donors at each locus, so association tests used only the typed subset. The earlier analysis of approximately 560 of the donors excluded around 17 rarely observed V segments, including chromosome 9 orphons, because counts were too low. The classifier was reported to diagnose cytomegalovirus status with high specificity and sensitivity in both the original cohort and the validation cohort. In the study, roughly 160 TCR beta chains were listed as associated with cytomegalovirus. While some public TCRs were present in many individuals, most TCR sequences turned up only very rarely across donors. The sequencing pipeline was judged likely to have produced a cluster of highly shared sequence variants as a technical artifact. For the cohort, immune exposure information was limited to CMV serostatus. According to the authors, the approach could potentially be generalized to other disease states and immunological phenotypes. In a later genetic analysis, fewer N-insertions in productive TCRs were reported among donors in an Asian-associated ancestry cluster than the roughly 700-donor mean. A later analysis associated 15,000 to 20,000 TCR beta sequences with specific HLA alleles at a false discovery rate of 0.05. In a later analysis, most CMV-associated TCR beta chains were found to appear HLA-restricted, with HLA associations seemingly driven largely by CMV exposure. Linkage disequilibrium might explain the correlated functional status among segregating V segments, but an unknown experimental factor could not be excluded. Sequencing depth was assumed to be roughly uniform across donors in the presence/absence analyses, though that assumption may not hold.

Concerning this clone: Its antigen remains undetermined. Base-call qualities are not available, and no considerably larger clone is one nucleotide away.

The library was built by means of the immunoSEQ multiplex PCR assay. The multiplex PCR relied on a mix of 60 forward primers for TCR Vbeta segments and 13 reverse primers for TCR Jbeta segments. A multiplex PCR assay on genomic DNA amplified the CDR3 region of rearranged TCR beta genes. Amplified TCR beta libraries were sequenced as 87-base-pair reads on the Illumina HiSeq System. For the original study's pipeline: A later analysis counted about 80 million unique TCR beta chains across the 700 or so repertoires, and about 10 million of these chains were shared by at least two donors. To remove PCR and sequencing errors, raw reads were error-corrected and collapsed into unique sequences using a nearest-neighbor algorithm that merged closely related sequences. CDR3 sequences were aligned to IMGT reference sequences to assign V, D and J gene segments. For a sequence to be retained, at least a six-nucleotide match to both a V gene segment and a J gene segment was required. Rearrangements were classified as productive when the CDR3 lacked stop codons and remained in frame with V and J, and all other rearrangements were classified as non-productive. Following IMGT convention, CDR3 was defined as the stretch from the second conserved V-encoded cysteine up to the conserved J-encoded phenylalanine. In an earlier analysis of some 550 of the donors, sequences lacking an unambiguous match to a single V gene segment were excluded. In an earlier analysis of more than 500 of the donors, a V segment was called functional when productive rearrangements were above 56.7%, and segregating when the standard deviation between donors exceeded 5%. A statistical classification framework was built for diagnosing cytomegalovirus status from the catalog of TCR beta chain sequences. A later analysis assigned V and J genes by comparing TCR nucleotide sequences with IMGT/GENE-DB human TR gene sequences. Using the TCRdist pipeline, a later analysis assigned CDR3 sequences along with most-parsimonious VDJ recombination scenarios. In a later analysis, every TCR beta chain was defined by the combination of its CDR3 amino acid sequence and its V-gene family, and reads without a unique V-gene family were dropped. A later analysis removed nearly 600 highly shared, low-generation-probability nucleotide sequences to deal with suspected cross-contamination and a sequencing artifact. For each public chain, a later analysis derived a clonal expansion index from normalized ranks of inferred template counts within each repertoire. Generation probabilities in a later analysis came from a VDJ recombination model fitted to out-of-frame rearrangements, and those results were checked against IGoR. In a later analysis, TCR-TCR, TCR-HLA and TCR-CMV co-occurrence was scored with hypergeometric tests, and a repertoire-size bias correction was applied to TCR pairs. False discovery rates were estimated in a later analysis by permuting HLA or CMV assignments 20 times. In a later analysis, co-occurring TCRs were grouped using DBSCAN, and TCRdist sequence similarity was added for clustering within HLA-allele-positive subsets. Repertoires with fewer than 30,000 or more than 120,000 public chains were left out of co-occurrence clustering, as were five repertoires with anomalous nucleotide sharing. Imported from immuneACCESS, the table was reduced by TCRdb to in-frame sequences with V and J called. These copies leave out some clones; in studies compared against another copy, an unresolved V gene accounts for under half, and the cause of the remainder is not known. D and trimming were read from the DNA, whereas the V and J calls and clone size are those reported in that table. The sample table lists roughly 110,000 clones, 70% to 80% of them with a count of one. The ten top clones hold 3.6% of the sample.

The cohort was made up of about 670 healthy bone marrow donors. Cohort members were all nominally healthy when sampled, although unrecorded immune exposures were likely present. The donor tested CMV seronegative, placing the donor among the 300 to 450 seronegative members of the cohort. Every donor gave a peripheral blood sample, and the peripheral blood mononuclear cells from that sample were used for TCR beta sequencing. Genomic DNA was extracted from the blood cell samples with the Qiagen DNeasy Blood Extraction Kit. The sequencing input was PBMCs. The TCR originated in a man between 60 and 75 years old in good health and CMV-seronegative.

CDR3 protein: CATRLTGGRTNTEAFF. The sequence in DNA is TGTGCCACCCGACTAACGGGGGGCAGAACGAACACTGAAGCTTTCTTT. Recombination joined TRBV7-2 with TRBJ1-1; 6 matching bases give a weak D call of TRBD1. Including the terminal cysteine and phenylalanine, the CDR3 comprises 16 residues. The read is trimmed to its CDR3 DNA, 48 bases read in frame from base 1. The germline V gene sets CDR1 to SGHTA and CDR2 to FQGNSA. The junction carries 22 bases between V and J, which are trimmed by 10 bases and 1 base respectively.